This is a list of T cell receptor beta chains from one sample in a study of blood T cell repertoires in COVID-19. The protocol was immunoSEQ multiplex PCR, while the TCRdb copy is restricted to in-frame clones and leaves out a portion. This table holds around 200,000 clones, about nine tenths found once. The material sequenced was PBMCs or T cells enriched from blood (not recorded which). The receptors derive from a woman aged 25-40 years who had recovered from COVID-19. CDR3s include the opening cysteine and the closing phenylalanine or tryptophan. The D gene is left open where the match is weak. Some rows have no size entry. The others give once, few or many, or a class for an expanded clone.

J	D	V	size	DNA	CDR3
TRBJ1-2	NA	TRBV10-3	NA	TGTGCCATCGCTTACACACCAAACTATGGCTACACCTTC	CAIAYTPNYGYTF
TRBJ2-3	TRBD2	TRBV7-2	NA	TGTGCCAGCAGCGTCTATAGCGGGGGGGGCACAGATACGCAGTATTTT	CASSVYSGGGTDTQYF
TRBJ2-3	TRBD2	TRBV7-3	NA	TGTGCCAGCAGCCTCATAGCGGGGGCGACGGATACGCAGTATTTT	CASSLIAGATDTQYF
TRBJ1-1	NA	TRBV18	NA	TGTGCCAGCTCACCGGGCAGCCCAGAAGCTTTCTTT	CASSPGSPEAFF
TRBJ1-2	NA	TRBV7-2	once	TGTGCCAGCAGCTTAGGAGGGCAGTTTAACTATGGCTACACCTTC	CASSLGGQFNYGYTF
TRBJ1-1	NA	TRBV3-1/TRBV3-2	NA	TGTGCCAGCAGCCGTGGGGGCCGCGGAGCTTTCTTT	CASSRGGRGAFF
TRBJ1-5	NA	TRBV7-8	few	TGTGCCAGCAGCTTAGGCAGACAGGACGGTCAGCCCCAGCATTTT	CASSLGRQDGQPQHF
TRBJ1-4	NA	TRBV27	NA	TGTGCCAGCATGCAAGCGAGGGTTCCCAATGAAAAACTGTTTTTT	CASMQARVPNEKLFF
TRBJ1-2	NA	TRBV6-5	NA	TGTGCCAGCAGTCGACAGAAGAACTATGGCTACACCTTC	CASSRQKNYGYTF
TRBJ2-7	TRBD2	TRBV7-2	NA	TGTGCCAGCAGCTTACGACTAGCGGGAGCCTACGAGCAGTACTTC	CASSLRLAGAYEQYF
TRBJ1-2	NA	TRBV23-1	NA	TGCGCCAGCCGCGGGCCTCCGAACTATGGCTACACCTTC	CASRGPPNYGYTF
TRBJ2-5	NA	TRBV4-1	NA	TGCGCCAGCAGCCAAGGGGTTGGAAGGGGAGGGACCCAGTACTTC	CASSQGVGRGGTQYF
TRBJ2-1	NA	TRBV14	NA	TGTGCCAGCAGCCAAGCTGCGGGGGCTTATTTGGATGAGCAGTTCTTC	CASSQAAGAYLDEQFF
TRBJ1-2	TRBD1	TRBV7-9	once	TGTGCCAGCAGCGGGACAGGGGCGGGAGGCTACACCTTC	CASSGTGAGGYTF
TRBJ1-2	TRBD1	TRBV6-2/TRBV6-3	NA	TGTGCCAGCAGTTACAGTACCGACAGGGTCTATGGCTACACCTTC	CASSYSTDRVYGYTF
TRBJ2-5	TRBD2	TRBV2	NA	TGTGCCAGCCGCGCGACCGGGACTAGCAGCCTGTACCAAGAGACCCAGTACTTC	CASRATGTSSLYQETQYF
TRBJ1-4	NA	TRBV11-2	few	TGTGCCAGCAGTTTGTCTCGTGCAATCAGGAATGAAAAACTGTTTTTT	CASSLSRAIRNEKLFF
TRBJ1-1	NA	TRBV6-2/TRBV6-3	NA	TGTGCCAGCAGTTACGGCTACACTGAAGCTTTCTTT	CASSYGYTEAFF
TRBJ1-4	NA	TRBV6-2/TRBV6-3	NA	TGTGCCAGCAGTTACGCGGGGACAACTAATGAAAAACTGTTTTTT	CASSYAGTTNEKLFF
TRBJ2-7	NA	TRBV7-8	NA	TGTGCCAGCAGCCCCAGCGAAGAGCAGTACTTC	CASSPSEEQYF
TRBJ2-7	NA	TRBV10-1	NA	TGCGCCAGCAAACCTCAGGGGCCCAGCTCCTACGAGCAGTACTTC	CASKPQGPSSYEQYF
TRBJ1-3	TRBD1	TRBV4-1	NA	TGCGCCAGCAGTGGAACCTCTTTGGACAGGGGCTCTGGAAACACCATATATTTT	CASSGTSLDRGSGNTIYF
TRBJ2-2	TRBD1	TRBV6-2/TRBV6-3	once	TGTGCCAGCAGCAACGGTGGACAGGGACCCGGGGAGCTGTTTTTT	CASSNGGQGPGELFF
TRBJ2-1	NA	TRBV19	NA	TGTGCCAAAACCGGGGCGGGACAGAAAATACATGAGCAGTTCTTC	CAKTGAGQKIHEQFF
TRBJ2-2	TRBD2	TRBV7-8	NA	TGTGCCAGCAGCTTTTCCCTCCCGACTAGCGGGGGGGCCACCGGGGAGCTGTTTTTT	CASSFSLPTSGGATGELFF
TRBJ2-7	TRBD2	TRBV9	NA	TGTGCCAGCAGCGTAGGAGCGGGGGATTACGAGCAGTACTTC	CASSVGAGDYEQYF
TRBJ1-5	TRBD1	TRBV29-1	NA	TGCAGCGTTGAAAGGGGGCGCAGGGAGGGCAATCAGCCCCAGCATTTT	CSVERGRREGNQPQHF
TRBJ1-2	NA	TRBV4-1	NA	TGCGCCAGCAGCCAAGTTGCAGGGAACTATGGCTACACCTTC	CASSQVAGNYGYTF
TRBJ1-6	NA	TRBV5-6	NA	TGTGCCAGCAGCTTGTTGGTAGGGGCTTCACCCCTCCACTTT	CASSLLVGASPLHF
TRBJ2-1	TRBD2	TRBV7-2	NA	TGTGCCAGCAGCTTAGTCCTTACTAGCGGGGGTGAGCAGTTCTTC	CASSLVLTSGGEQFF
TRBJ2-5	NA	TRBV2	once	TGTGCCAGCAGGGCGGGGTTCGAAGAGACCCAGTACTTC	CASRAGFEETQYF
TRBJ2-1	TRBD2	TRBV4-2	few	TGTGCCAGCAGCCAAGGCCCTAGCGGGGGTGACAATGAGCAGTTCTTC	CASSQGPSGGDNEQFF
TRBJ2-7	NA	TRBV11-1	NA	TGTGCCAGCAGCCCCGAGGGAGTCAACTTGTATGAGCAGTACTTC	CASSPEGVNLYEQYF
TRBJ1-4	NA	TRBV13	NA	TGTGCCAGCAGCAAAGACAGTGCTAATGAAAAACTGTTTTTT	CASSKDSANEKLFF
TRBJ1-2	NA	TRBV19	few	TGTGCCAGTAGTATGGACATGATCTACGGCTACACCTTC	CASSMDMIYGYTF
TRBJ2-1	TRBD2	TRBV6-2/TRBV6-3	NA	TGTGCCAGCAGTCCCCGGGGAGCGGGGGTTTACAATGAGCAGTTCTTC	CASSPRGAGVYNEQFF
TRBJ2-7	NA	TRBV3-1/TRBV3-2	NA	TGTGCCAGCAGCCAAGAAATACAATACTACGAGCAGTACTTC	CASSQEIQYYEQYF
TRBJ1-3	NA	TRBV3-1/TRBV3-2	NA	TGTGCCAGCAGCTCCTGGGACACGGTATACTCTGGAAACACCATATATTTT	CASSSWDTVYSGNTIYF
TRBJ1-5	NA	TRBV6-5	NA	TGTGCCAGCAGTTACTCGACTTCGGGTCAGCCCCAGCATTTT	CASSYSTSGQPQHF
TRBJ2-7	TRBD1	TRBV6-5	NA	TGTGCCAGTAACCCCCGGTCCGACAGGGTGAACGAGCAGTACTTC	CASNPRSDRVNEQYF
TRBJ1-1	NA	TRBV13	few	TGTGCCAGCAGCACGGGTGTGGGTACTGAAGCTTTCTTT	CASSTGVGTEAFF
TRBJ2-7	TRBD1	TRBV6-1	once	TGTGCCAGCAGTGAAAAAAGCGAGACAGGGTTATACGAGCAGTACTTC	CASSEKSETGLYEQYF
TRBJ2-7	NA	TRBV12-1	NA	TGTGCCAGCAGCTCGGGACTAGTCTCCTACGAGCAGTACTTC	CASSSGLVSYEQYF
TRBJ2-3	NA	TRBV7-3	NA	TGTGCCAGCAGCTTATACTCCACAGATACGCAGTATTTT	CASSLYSTDTQYF
TRBJ2-1	TRBD2	TRBV6-5	NA	TGTGCCTCTTTCGGGCGGGGGTTAAAGTTCTTC	CASFGRGLKFF
TRBJ1-6	NA	TRBV5-5	few	TGTGCCAGCAGCTTGGTTCCCGATAATTCACCCCTCCACTTT	CASSLVPDNSPLHF
TRBJ1-1	NA	TRBV5-1	NA	TGCGCCAGCAGCCTCGCCAGGACAGTTACCCTGAACACTGAAGCTTTCTTT	CASSLARTVTLNTEAFF
TRBJ1-3	TRBD1	TRBV5-1	NA	TGCGCCAGCAGCTTGTGGACAGGGGGTAGTCCTGGAAACACCATATATTTT	CASSLWTGGSPGNTIYF
TRBJ2-1	TRBD2	TRBV2	NA	TGTGCCAGCAGAGTAGCGGGGGGGCTCGGGTTCTTC	CASRVAGGLGFF
TRBJ2-1	NA	TRBV5-6	NA	TGTGCCAGCAGCTTGTTGCAGAATGAGCAGTTCTTC	CASSLLQNEQFF
TRBJ2-5	TRBD1	TRBV7-2	NA	TGTGCCAGCAGCCTAGGGACAGCCATCAAAGGGGAGACCCAGTACTTC	CASSLGTAIKGETQYF
TRBJ2-5	NA	TRBV11-2	NA	TGTGCCAGCAGCTTGACACATACCCAAGAGACCCAGTACTTC	CASSLTHTQETQYF
TRBJ2-2	NA	TRBV24-1	NA	TGTGCCACCTCACTTGGGGCGCTGGGAACCGGGGAGCTGTTTTTT	CATSLGALGTGELFF
TRBJ1-1	NA	TRBV3-1/TRBV3-2	NA	TGTGCCAGCAGCCAAGGTAGAGGTGGGGCGAACACTGAAGCTTTCTTT	CASSQGRGGANTEAFF
TRBJ1-2	NA	TRBV9	NA	TGTGCCAGCAGCGGTCGCCGTCGCCTAGAAAATGGCTACACCTTC	CASSGRRRLENGYTF